This TCR beta chain was recorded in a study of PD-1 blockade in classical Hodgkin lymphoma. Clones were read by immunoSEQ multiplex PCR, and TCRdb kept only the in-frame ones, dropping some. The sample has around 12,000 clones, almost 90% seen once. Brentuximab vedotin exposure varied among the patients, all of whom had relapsed after autologous stem cell transplantation. Isolation of CD4+ T cells from thawed PBMCs was performed by magnetic negative selection. This clone came up once. Its antigen is not known. Study results and caveats: Baseline TCR diversity was reportedly lower in newly diagnosed patients than in healthy donors. It was reported as lower still in relapsed/refractory patients. Baseline diversity resembling that of newly diagnosed patients was seen in complete responders. A significant rise in TCR diversity by C4D1 was seen for CD4+ but not CD8+ cells. Initiation of nivolumab under 1 year after ASCT led to exclusion of patients.

Trimming left V 7 bases short and J 3 bases short, with 4 bases between. The CDR3 is made up of 11 amino acids. CDR1 and CDR2 (germline): SNHLY, FYNNEI. This clonotype was sampled from a human donor with classical Hodgkin lymphoma. The chain joins TRBV2 to TRBJ2-1; D unclear. Sequencing was performed on CD4+ T cells from blood, taken at baseline. CDR3 in DNA: TGTGCCAGCACCCTCTACAATGAGCAGTTCTTC. Translated, it gives CASTLYNEQFF.